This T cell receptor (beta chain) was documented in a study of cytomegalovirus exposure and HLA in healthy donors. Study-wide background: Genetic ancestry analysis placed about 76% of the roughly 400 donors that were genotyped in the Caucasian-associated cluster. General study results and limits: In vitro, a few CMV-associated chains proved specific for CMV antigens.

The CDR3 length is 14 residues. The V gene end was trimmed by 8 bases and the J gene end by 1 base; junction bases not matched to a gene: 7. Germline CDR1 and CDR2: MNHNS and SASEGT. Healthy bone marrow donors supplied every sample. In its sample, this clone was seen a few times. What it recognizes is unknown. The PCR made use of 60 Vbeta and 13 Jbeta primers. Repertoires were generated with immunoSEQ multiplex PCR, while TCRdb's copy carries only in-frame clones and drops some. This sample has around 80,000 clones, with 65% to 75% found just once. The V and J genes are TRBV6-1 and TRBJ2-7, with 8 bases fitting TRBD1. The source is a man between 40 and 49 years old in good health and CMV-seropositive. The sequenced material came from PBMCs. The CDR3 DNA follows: TGTGCCAGCGACTCAGACAGGGGTTCCTACGAGCAGTACTTC. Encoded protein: CASDSDRGSYEQYF.